This is a list of T cell receptor beta chains from one sample in a study of T cells after yellow fever vaccination. Each CDR3 protein gets one entry after TCRdb re-called the 5' RACE reads with MiXCR. Among 120,000 or so distinct CDR3 sequences listed, 13% to 15% were seen once. Source: CD8+ T cells sorted from PBMCs, taken 5 days after the yellow fever booster vaccination. These receptors were obtained from a man in his late teens or twenties who received the YFV17D yellow fever vaccine. CDR3s include the opening cysteine and the closing phenylalanine or tryptophan. D genes are given only for firm matches. Some rows mark clone size as missing; the rest say once, few, many or name a class of expanded clone.

>few|TRBD1|TRBV10-3|TRBJ2-2
TGTGCCATCAGAAGACAGGGTGCGAACACCGGGGAGCTGTTTTTT
CAIRRQGANTGELFF
>NA|NA|TRBV7-6|TRBJ2-5
TGTGCCAGCAGCTTAGGGCTTTCCCGCCAAGAGACCCAGTACTTC
CASSLGLSRQETQYF
>few|NA|TRBV28|TRBJ2-5
TGTGCCAGCAGTTTAGTCCGGCCACTCCAAGAGACCCAGTACTTC
CASSLVRPLQETQYF
>few|NA|TRBV20-1|TRBJ2-2
TGCAGTGCTAGAGGTATCCCGCTTGGGGGCCACGCGAACACCGGGGAGCTGTTTTTT
CSARGIPLGGHANTGELFF
>NA|NA|TRBV5-1|TRBJ2-4
TGCGCCAGGGGGGGCCAAGCCAAAAACATTCAGTACTTC
CARGGQAKNIQYF
>many|TRBD1|TRBV29-1|TRBJ1-1
TGCAGCGTTGATACAGGGGAGGACACTGAAGCTTTCTTT
CSVDTGEDTEAFF
>NA|NA|TRBV7-2|TRBJ2-1
TGTGCCAGCAGACTGATCGGCTACAATGAGCAGTTCTTC
CASRLIGYNEQFF
>NA|NA|TRBV25-1|TRBJ2-7
TGTGCCGCGGGGCAGGGGATCGAGCAGTACTTC
CAAGQGIEQYF
>NA|TRBD2|TRBV12-3/TRBV12-4|TRBJ2-7
TGTGCCAGCAAGCCGGGACTAGCGCTCCCCGAGCAGTACTTC
CASKPGLALPEQYF
>NA|NA|TRBV4-3|TRBJ2-7
TGCGCCAGCAGCCAAGACGTGGGTGCCTACGAGCAGTACTTC
CASSQDVGAYEQYF
>NA|TRBD2|TRBV6-2/TRBV6-3|TRBJ2-2
TGTGCCAGCAGTTGGACTAGCGGGGAGCTGTTTTTT
CASSWTSGELFF
>few|NA|TRBV5-1|TRBJ2-3
TGCGCCAGCAGCCCAGGACTTGGCACAGATACGCAGTATTTT
CASSPGLGTDTQYF
>few|TRBD1|TRBV12-3/TRBV12-4|TRBJ1-2
TGTGCCAGCAGTCCACAGGGGAAATTGTCTAACTATGGCTACACCTTC
CASSPQGKLSNYGYTF
>NA|NA|TRBV10-1|TRBJ2-3
TGCGCCAGCAGTGAGTCGACAGATACGCAGTATTTT
CASSESTDTQYF
>few|TRBD1|TRBV4-1|TRBJ1-2
TGCGCCAGCAGCCAAGATCCTGTTTTACAGGGGGACTATGGCTACACCTTC
CASSQDPVLQGDYGYTF
>NA|TRBD2|TRBV5-1|TRBJ2-1
TGCGCCAGCAGTCAAGAAGCGGGGGGGCCGGTTGAGCAGTTCTTC
CASSQEAGGPVEQFF
>NA|TRBD1|TRBV25-1|TRBJ2-7
TGTGCCAGCAGATTACAGGGGGCGGGGGAGCAGTACTTC
CASRLQGAGEQYF
>NA|NA|TRBV6-2/TRBV6-3|TRBJ2-7
TGTGCCAGCAGTTACCGTCGGGGTCCCTACGAGCAGTACTTC
CASSYRRGPYEQYF
>many|TRBD2|TRBV29-1|TRBJ2-5
TGCAGCTCTAGCGGGTCCAACACGGAGACCCAGTACTTC
CSSSGSNTETQYF
>NA|TRBD1|TRBV9|TRBJ2-3
TGTGCCAGCAGCGTAGAGACAGGGAAGGCAGATACGCAGTATTTT
CASSVETGKADTQYF
>few|TRBD1|TRBV7-9|TRBJ1-4
TGTGCCAGCAGCCCCAAGGACAGGGATGGCGAAAAACTGTTTTTT
CASSPKDRDGEKLFF
>NA|TRBD1|TRBV29-1|TRBJ1-1
TGCAGCGTTGTTTGGACAGGCAGGGCTGAAGCTTTCTTT
CSVVWTGRAEAFF
>few|TRBD2|TRBV20-1|TRBJ2-5
TGCAGTGCCAATTTAGCGGGGCTCCAAGAGACCCAGTACTTC
CSANLAGLQETQYF
>few|TRBD1|TRBV7-9|TRBJ2-7
TGTGCCAGCAGCTCTAGCCGAGGGACAGACTACGAGCAGTACTTC
CASSSSRGTDYEQYF
>NA|NA|TRBV7-2|TRBJ2-5
TGTGCCAGCAGCCACAGACTAGACCCACCCTGGCCCCAAGAGACCCAGTACTTC
CASSHRLDPPWPQETQYF
>few|NA|TRBV4-3|TRBJ2-1
TGCGCCAGCAGCCAAGAGCGGGGCCCTAAGCAGTTCTTC
CASSQERGPKQFF
>NA|NA|TRBV7-2|TRBJ1-6
TGTGCCAGCAGCTTAGGTACGCCAGAGCATAATGGGGGTTCACCCCTCCACTTT
CASSLGTPEHNGGSPLHF
>NA|NA|TRBV9|TRBJ2-3
TGTGCCAGCAGCGTATGGCACGGCGCTAGCACAGATACGCAGTATTTT
CASSVWHGASTDTQYF
>few|NA|TRBV7-9|TRBJ2-3
TGTGCCAGCAGCCACCCCAGGGGAAACACAGATACGCAGTATTTT
CASSHPRGNTDTQYF
>few|NA|TRBV7-2|TRBJ2-3
TGTGCCAGCAGCGCCTCTAGCGAGGAGGACTTAGGGGATACGCAGTATTTT
CASSASSEEDLGDTQYF
>few|NA|TRBV10-2|TRBJ2-2
TGCGCCAGCCAGGGGGGCGACGGGGAGCTGTTTTTT
CASQGGDGELFF
>NA|NA|TRBV4-1|TRBJ2-7
TGCGCCAGCAGCCAAGAAGGGCAGGGCAACGAGCAGTACTTC
CASSQEGQGNEQYF
>few|NA|TRBV20-1|TRBJ1-2
TGCAGTGCTAGAGGGGGCGGTGGCTACACCTTC
CSARGGGGYTF
>NA|TRBD2|TRBV24-1|TRBJ2-1
TGTGCCACCAGTGCCGCGACTAGCGGAGAGTTCAATGAGCAGTTCTTC
CATSAATSGEFNEQFF
>many|NA|TRBV5-1|TRBJ1-1
TGCGCCAGCAGCTTGGGGACGGGACTGAACACTGAAGCTTTCTTT
CASSLGTGLNTEAFF
>NA|NA|TRBV15|TRBJ2-2
TGTGCCACCAGCAGAGATCGGGGGGCCGGCGGGGAGCTGTTTTTT
CATSRDRGAGGELFF
>few|TRBD1|TRBV18|TRBJ1-5
TGTGCCAGCTCACCGACAGGGGTGAGAGAACAGCCCCAGCATTTT
CASSPTGVREQPQHF
>few|TRBD1|TRBV4-1|TRBJ1-2
TGCGCCAGCAGCCAAGTTTCAGGGGGCGCTTTGTATGGCTACACCTTC
CASSQVSGGALYGYTF
>few|NA|TRBV25-1|TRBJ2-2
TGTGCCAGCGCGAAGGGCGGGGAGCTGTTTTTT
CASAKGGELFF
>NA|NA|TRBV20-1|TRBJ1-5
TGCAGTGCTAGAGACAAGGGGATCTGGGGTCAGCCCCAGCATTTT
CSARDKGIWGQPQHF
>many|TRBD2|TRBV4-3|TRBJ2-5
TGCGCCAGCAGCCGGTCAACGGCTAGCGGGGGTGAGACCCAGTACTTC
CASSRSTASGGETQYF
>NA|NA|TRBV19|TRBJ2-1
TGTGCCAGTAGTTTCCCCGGGGGCCTCTCCTACAATGAGCAGTTCTTC
CASSFPGGLSYNEQFF
>once|NA|TRBV7-9|TRBJ2-2
TGTGCCAGCAGTCCGGAATGGAACACCGGGGAGCTGTTTTTT
CASSPEWNTGELFF
>NA|NA|TRBV29-1|TRBJ1-3
TGCAGCGTAACGCCGGGGCCTAACTCTGGAAACACCATATATTTT
CSVTPGPNSGNTIYF
>NA|TRBD2|TRBV11-3|TRBJ2-2
TGTGCCAGCAGCTGGCAGCGGGGAGGGGCCGGGGAGCTGTTTTTT
CASSWQRGGAGELFF
>NA|NA|TRBV4-2|TRBJ1-4
TGTGCCAGCAGCCAGGTCGGGGAAAAACTGTTTTTT
CASSQVGEKLFF
>NA|NA|TRBV27|TRBJ1-4
TGTGCCAGCAGTCCCCTCCGCAGCGACGAAAAACTGTTTTTT
CASSPLRSDEKLFF
>NA|TRBD2|TRBV2|TRBJ2-1
TGTGCCAGCCCTGAAGCGAGCGGGAACAACAATGAGCAGTTCTTC
CASPEASGNNNEQFF
>NA|NA|TRBV27|TRBJ1-3
TGTGCCAGCAGGGAAGGAGCGGGGTTTGATACTGGAAACACCATATATTTT
CASREGAGFDTGNTIYF
>NA|TRBD2|TRBV9|TRBJ2-5
TGTGCCAGCAGCCCAAGCGGGGGGGCCGAACAAGAGACCCAGTACTTC
CASSPSGGAEQETQYF
>NA|TRBD2|TRBV5-8|TRBJ2-2
TGTGCCAGCAGCCTGGGGACTAGTCCGAACACCGGGGAGCTGTTTTTT
CASSLGTSPNTGELFF
>few|NA|TRBV6-6|TRBJ2-1
TGTGCCAGCAGTTACGCGGAGGGTGGGGACAATGAGCAGTTCTTC
CASSYAEGGDNEQFF
>NA|NA|TRBV2|TRBJ2-3
TGTGCCAGCAGGGGTGGACAGACGTCCCGCACAGATACGCAGTATTTT
CASRGGQTSRTDTQYF
>NA|TRBD2|TRBV6-2/TRBV6-3|TRBJ2-3
TGTGCCACCCAGTCTAGCGGGGGGCACCATCTTCGAGATACGCAGTATTTT
CATQSSGGHHLRDTQYF
>many|NA|TRBV27|TRBJ2-1
TGTGCCAGCAGTTTCGGGTCAGGGAGGAGGCAGTTCTTC
CASSFGSGRRQFF